Listed below are T cell receptor beta chains from one sample, sequenced in a study of shared clonotypes between healthy human individuals. Repertoires were generated with immunoSEQ multiplex PCR, while TCRdb's copy carries only in-frame clones and drops some. The sample yields under 1,900,000 clones, 98% to 99% seen once. The sample consisted of naive CD4+ T cells sorted from blood. The source of these receptors is a man aged 30 to 39 in good health. CDR3s include the opening cysteine and the closing phenylalanine or tryptophan. Fields, in order: J gene, V gene, CDR3 length, D gene, clone size, CDR3 protein, CDR3 DNA. A D gene is named only where the DNA matches it firmly. Only some rows state a clone size, as once, few, many or a class for expanded clones.

TRBJ2-5,TRBV5-1,15,TRBD1,.,CASSFQGAPQETQYF,TGCGCCAGCAGCTTCCAGGGGGCCCCCCAAGAGACCCAGTACTTC
TRBJ2-4,TRBV28,12,.,once,CASSLSRDIQYF,TGTGCCAGCAGTCTGAGTCGGGACATTCAGTACTTC
TRBJ2-7,TRBV7-8,14,.,.,CASSLGIYSYEQYF,TGTGCCAGCAGCTTAGGGATCTACTCCTACGAGCAGTACTTC
TRBJ2-5,TRBV13,15,.,.,CASSPGEAGLETQYF,TGTGCCAGCAGCCCGGGGGAGGCTGGGCTGGAGACCCAGTACTTC
TRBJ2-1,TRBV7-2,19,TRBD2,.,CASSLIRLAGAPSYNEQFF,TGTGCCAGCAGCTTAATAAGGCTAGCGGGAGCCCCCTCCTACAATGAGCAGTTCTTC
TRBJ1-4,TRBV5-1,17,TRBD1,.,CASSGGTGITTNEKLFF,TGCGCCAGCAGCGGGGGGACAGGGATCACAACTAATGAAAAACTGTTTTTT
TRBJ1-1,TRBV27,13,.,once,CASSRYSNTEAFF,TGTGCCAGCAGTCGATACAGTAACACTGAAGCTTTCTTT
TRBJ1-2,TRBV7-8,15,.,.,CASSRVGPGDYGYTF,TGTGCCAGCAGCCGCGTAGGCCCCGGAGACTATGGCTACACCTTC
TRBJ2-2,TRBV5-4,17,TRBD2,once,CASSSRLAGDSTGELFF,TGTGCCAGCAGCTCGAGACTAGCGGGAGATAGCACCGGGGAGCTGTTTTTT
TRBJ1-5,TRBV12-2,18,.,.,CASRLVRDTNCSNQPQHF,TGTGCAAGTCGCTTAGTTCGGGATACGAACTGTAGCAATCAGCCCCAGCATTTT
TRBJ1-1,TRBV9,15,TRBD1,.,CASSPQGGVNTEAFF,TGTGCCAGCAGCCCACAGGGGGGAGTGAACACTGAAGCTTTCTTT
TRBJ1-1,TRBV28,15,.,once,CASSSGPVANTEAFF,TGTGCCAGCAGTTCAGGACCGGTAGCGAACACTGAAGCTTTCTTT
TRBJ2-5,TRBV5-1,16,TRBD2,.,CASSLVTGGLWETQYF,TGCGCCAGCAGCTTGGTTACGGGAGGGCTTTGGGAGACCCAGTACTTC
TRBJ1-2,TRBV15,15,.,once,CATSLLDKTYYGYTF,TGTGCCACCAGCCTACTGGACAAGACATACTATGGCTACACCTTC
TRBJ1-4,TRBV6-1,14,.,.,CASSEDPLSEKLFF,TGTGCCAGCAGTGAAGACCCCCTCAGTGAAAAACTGTTTTTT
TRBJ2-5,TRBV5-1,14,.,once,CASSFSQGPETQYF,TGCGCCAGCAGCTTCTCGCAGGGGCCTGAGACCCAGTACTTC
TRBJ2-7,TRBV6-5,13,.,.,CASSYPPTGEQYF,TGTGCCAGCAGTTACCCGCCAACAGGGGAGCAGTACTTC
TRBJ1-1,TRBV4-2,15,.,.,CASSQEWGLNTEAFF,TGTGCCAGCAGCCAAGAATGGGGTTTGAACACTGAAGCTTTCTTT
TRBJ2-5,TRBV10-3,13,.,.,CAISSGKQETQYF,TGTGCCATCAGTTCAGGGAAACAAGAGACCCAGTACTTC
TRBJ2-1,TRBV19,14,TRBD2,.,CASSGRGYYNEQFF,TGTGCCAGTAGTGGGAGGGGATACTACAATGAGCAGTTCTTC
TRBJ2-1,TRBV7-2,11,.,.,CASSFGHEQFF,TGTGCCAGCAGCTTTGGTCACGAGCAGTTCTTC
TRBJ1-3,TRBV5-1,16,TRBD1,.,CASSRRDSGSGNTIYF,TGCGCCAGCAGCCGACGGGACAGCGGCTCTGGAAACACCATATATTTT
TRBJ2-7,TRBV10-1,14,TRBD2,.,CASSTTSGRDEQYF,TGCGCCAGCAGTACGACTAGCGGGAGAGACGAGCAGTACTTC
TRBJ2-1,TRBV29-1,15,TRBD2,.,CSVQTGTSEPNEQFF,TGCAGCGTTCAGACCGGGACTAGCGAGCCGAATGAGCAGTTCTTC
TRBJ2-3,TRBV7-9,15,TRBD1,.,CASSLRTGSTDTQYF,TGTGCCAGCAGCTTACGGACAGGGAGCACAGATACGCAGTATTTT
TRBJ2-7,TRBV2,12,.,.,CASKGTSYEQYF,TGTGCCAGCAAGGGGACTTCCTACGAGCAGTACTTC
TRBJ2-7,TRBV7-8,15,.,once,CASSPKRTELWEQYF,TGTGCCAGCAGCCCCAAACGGACAGAGCTGTGGGAGCAGTACTTC
TRBJ2-5,TRBV11-2,16,.,once,CASSLEWGQLGETQYF,TGTGCCAGCAGCTTAGAGTGGGGGCAACTGGGAGAGACCCAGTACTTC
TRBJ1-4,TRBV5-4,15,TRBD1,.,CASSLVGGPGEKLFF,TGTGCCAGCAGCTTGGTAGGGGGCCCTGGGGAAAAACTGTTTTTT
TRBJ2-7,TRBV5-4,12,.,.,CASSQRSYEQYF,TGTGCCAGCAGCCAGCGGTCCTACGAGCAGTACTTC
TRBJ1-3,TRBV18,15,.,.,CASSLTGETGNTIYF,TGTGCCAGCTCACTCACGGGGGAGACCGGAAACACCATATATTTT
TRBJ1-1,TRBV14,14,TRBD1,.,CASSGTGRDTEAFF,TGTGCCAGCAGCGGGACAGGGAGAGACACTGAAGCTTTCTTT
TRBJ2-2,TRBV6-1,13,.,.,CASSESGAGELFF,TGTGCCAGCAGTGAATCCGGAGCCGGGGAGCTGTTTTTT
TRBJ2-7,TRBV28,14,.,.,CASSFLYRGYEQYF,TGTGCCAGCAGTTTCCTATATCGGGGCTACGAGCAGTACTTC
TRBJ2-7,TRBV6-5,15,.,.,CASSFIQGPDYEQYF,TGTGCCAGCAGTTTCATACAGGGCCCGGACTACGAGCAGTACTTC